This TCR beta chain was observed in a study of blood T cell repertoires in COVID-19. The V and J ends lost 4 bases and 13 bases respectively, with 21 bases between them. This CDR3 spans 14 amino acids. CDR1 and CDR2 (germline): MDHEN, SYDVKM. The table came from immunoSEQ multiplex PCR; TCRdb's copy has only in-frame clones and leaves some out. The table lists more than 250,000 clones, over 75% of them singletons, with over 0.55% in the top ten. The genes are TRBV28 and TRBJ2-3, with D possibly being TRBD2 (5 bases). Input material: peripheral blood. The sequence came from a human donor in a cohort sampled during active COVID-19. The CDR3 protein is CASSSAPQSGMEYF. The CDR3 nucleotides are TGTGCCAGCAGTTCCGCCCCCCAGTCGGGGATGGAGTATTTT.